Each of the 30 T cell receptor beta chains below was sequenced from the same sample in a study of blood T cells in healthy people across ages. A second 7 to 11 cycle PCR used barcoded and J-beta primers. Each CDR3 protein gets one entry after TCRdb re-called the 5' RACE reads with MiXCR. The table lists some 640,000 distinct CDR3 sequences, about 30% of them singletons, with 15% to 19% in the top ten. Source material: blood. The receptors originated from a woman of 80 years or more in good health.

The genes are TRBV12-3 or TRBV12-4 and TRBJ1-6; D is undetermined. The CDR3 sequence is 12 residues long. The V gene lost 5 bases and the J gene lost 9 bases, with 8 bases spanning the gap. In nucleotides, the CDR3 is TGTGCCAGCAGTATAGGCGGTTCACCCCTCCACTTT. Translating it yields CASSIGGSPLHF.

In this sample, this clonotype turned up many times. The V call is TRBV28, the J call TRBJ2-7; 10 bases match TRBD1. Germline V gene lookup returns CDR1 MDHEN and CDR2 SYDVKM. V lost 2 bases, J lost 4 bases, and 8 bases stayed unmatched. This CDR3 is built from 16 residues. The CDR3 loop is CASSLVTGTGAYEQYF. CDR3 nucleotides: TGTGCCAGCAGTTTAGTGACCGGGACAGGGGCGTACGAGCAGTACTTC.

The CDR3 DNA reads TGCGCCAGCAGCCCGGCGCCTCCTCTGATGAACACTGAAGCTTTCTTT. It encodes CASSPAPPLMNTEAFF. The J gene is TRBJ1-1, the V gene TRBV5-1; unclear D gene. Between the trimmed V and J ends, which lost 4 bases and 0 bases, there was a span of 16 bases. This CDR3 comprises 16 residues. Germline CDR1 SGHRS, CDR2 YFSETQ.

The genes are TRBV28 and TRBJ2-4; 7 bases match TRBD1. The J call may be incorrect, as the DNA end agrees better with TRBJ2-7. This CDR3 is 15 amino acids long. Germline CDR1 is MDHEN and CDR2 is SYDVKM. This CDR3 reads CASSRLPGQLYEQYF. In DNA, the CDR3 is TGTGCCAGCAGCCGCCTGCCGGGACAGCTATACGAGCAGTACTTC.

The V gene is TRBV20-1, the J gene TRBJ2-1, with 9 bases that match TRBD1. The J call is doubtful: the DNA matches TRBJ2-7 better. The CDR3 extends over 16 amino acids. CDR1 and CDR2 from the germline V gene are DFQATT and SNEGSKA (reference sequence). As DNA, the CDR3 is TGCAGCGCCCTAGGGGGGGGACAGGGCTCCTACAATGAGCAGTACTTC. Amino acids: CSALGGGQGSYNEQYF.

This clonotype was recorded many times. The V call is TRBV2, the J call TRBJ2-7; 8 positions match TRBD1. V lost 7 bases, J lost 1 base, and 6 bases stayed unmatched. CDR3 length: 14 amino acids. The germline CDR1 and CDR2 sequences are SNHLY and FYNNEI. CDR3 sequence: CASTGQGASYEQYF. The CDR3, as DNA: TGTGCCAGCACCGGCCAGGGGGCGTCCTACGAGCAGTACTTC. Supplemented by reference TRBV2 and TRBJ2-7, the full variable domain reads EPEVTQTPSHQVTQMGQEVILRCVPISNHLYFYWYRQILGQKVEFLVSFYNNEISEKSEIFDDQFSVERPDGSNFTLKIRSTKLEDSAMYFCASTGQGASYEQYFGPGTRLTVT.

This clonotype was detected a few times. The chain couples TRBV12-3 or TRBV12-4 to TRBJ1-4, with 7 bases aligning to TRBD1. This CDR3 is 16 amino acids long. V lost 4 bases to trimming and J lost 0 bases; unmatched junction nucleotides: 5. CDR3 DNA sequence: TGTGCCAGCAGTTCGGGACAGTTGGCAACTAATGAAAAACTGTTTTTT. It yields the protein CASSSGQLATNEKLFF.

This clonotype was detected ten times or more. The J gene is TRBJ1-1, the V gene TRBV7-8; no reliable D call. Per germline, CDR1 SGHVS and CDR2 FQNEAQ. The germline V and J ends were trimmed by 6 bases and 0 bases, with 11 bases remaining between them. The CDR3 covers 14 residues. CDR3 sequence: CASRPGPLNTEAFF. As DNA, the CDR3 is TGTGCCAGCAGACCTGGCCCTCTGAACACTGAAGCTTTCTTT.

The J gene is TRBJ2-7, the V gene TRBV10-3; D uncertain. Germline-derived CDR1 and CDR2 are ENHRY and SYGVKD. CDR3 length: 13 amino acids. Trimming removed 3 bases from V and 3 bases from J, with 9 bases in between. The DNA of the CDR3 is TGTGCCATCAGTGAACCGGCCATCTACGAGCAGTACTTC. This gives the protein CAISEPAIYEQYF.

This clonotype was picked up many times. The rearrangement uses TRBV4-3 and TRBJ2-7; D is unclear. The CDR3 runs 16 residues. V lost 1 base, J lost 0 bases, and 13 bases lay in between. The germline V gene encodes CDR1 LGHNA and CDR2 YSLEER. The CDR3 DNA is TGCGCCAGCAGCCAAGGAGTGCGCGAAGGCTCCTACGAGCAGTACTTC. Protein: CASSQGVREGSYEQYF.

This clonotype showed up many times. The CDR3 is CASSLPTGRSQPQHF. CDR3 coding DNA: TGTGCCAGCAGTTTGCCTACAGGGAGAAGTCAGCCCCAGCATTTT. This rearrangement joins TRBV2 to TRBJ1-5, with D tentatively TRBD1 (6 bases). This CDR3 contains 15 residues. The V end lost 5 bases, the J end lost 6 bases, and 17 bases lay between the germline ends. Germline V lookup: CDR1 SNHLY, CDR2 FYNNEI.

This clonotype was picked up many times. V usage is TRBV20-1 and J usage is TRBJ2-4; 13 nucleotides align to TRBD2. The CDR3 runs to 17 residues. V shed 0 bases and J 7 bases; nucleotides not matched to a gene: 9. The germline gives CDR1 DFQATT, CDR2 SNEGSKA (reference sequence). The CDR3 here is CSARETKLAGGRNIQYF. In DNA, the CDR3 is TGCAGTGCTAGAGAGACCAAACTAGCGGGGGGGAGGAACATTCAGTACTTC.

Worth noting for this clonotype: With a much larger clone just one base away, this may be a read error. This chain joins TRBV4-1 and TRBJ1-2; TRBD1 aligns across 9 bases. This CDR3 spans 18 amino acids. Germline V gene lookup returns CDR1 MGHRA and CDR2 YSYEKL. CDR3 coding DNA: TGCGCCAGCAGCCAAGTCCCTACAGGGGGCGAAAGGGTCTATGCCTACACCTTC. This gives the protein CASSQVPTGGERVYAYTF.

The chain uses TRBV28 and TRBJ1-2; 8 bases map to TRBD1. The length of the CDR3 is 13 residues. Per germline, CDR1 MDHEN and CDR2 SYDVKM. The V and J ends lost 5 bases and 6 bases, in that order; junction bases with no gene match: 5. The CDR3 region is CASSPRDRNGYTF. In DNA, the CDR3 is TGTGCCAGCAGTCCGCGGGACAGGAATGGCTACACCTTC.

About this clonotype itself: A single base separates this from a much larger clone, so it may be a read error. The chain is built from TRBV5-5 and TRBJ1-5; D is perhaps TRBD1 (5 bases). With 4 bases removed from V and 3 bases from J, the gap between germline ends came to 11 bases. Germline V lookup: CDR1 SGHKS, CDR2 YYEKEE (reference sequence). The CDR3 spans 14 residues. This chain's CDR3 is CASSRKGTNQPQHF. In DNA, the CDR3 is TGTGCCAGCAGCCGCAAGGGGACCAATCAGCCCCAGCATTTT.

About this clonotype itself: A much larger clone differs by one base, so this may be a read error. DNA for the CDR3: TGTGCCGGCAGTTTTCGACAGTCCATGAACACTGAAGCTTTCTTT. It specifies CAGSFRQSMNTEAFF. The rearrangement joins TRBV12-3 or TRBV12-4 to TRBJ1-1; D might be TRBD1 (5 bases). The CDR3 covers 15 residues.

This clonotype was seen a handful of times. Here the CDR3 reads CASSVSGIDTGELFF. The CDR3 nucleotides read TGTGCCAGCAGCGTATCAGGGATCGACACCGGGGAGCTGTTTTTT. This chain connects TRBV9 to TRBJ2-2, with D perhaps matching TRBD1 (5 bases). Germline lookup yields CDR1 SGDLS and CDR2 YYNGEE. This CDR3 is 15 amino acids long. V dropped 1 base and J dropped 3 bases, with 10 bases sitting between them.

The gene calls are TRBV10-3 and TRBJ2-5; TRBD2 agrees at 7 bases. The J call could be wrong; TRBJ2-7 is a better fit for the DNA end. Germline V gives CDR1 ENHRY, CDR2 SYGVKD. The CDR3 is made up of 13 amino acids. The CDR3 sequence: CAVRGEGVGEQYF. DNA for the CDR3: TGTGCCGTCCGAGGGGAGGGAGTAGGCGAGCAGTACTTC.

This clonotype has ten or more counts. This chain uses TRBV10-3 with TRBJ2-1; D not resolved. The germline V gene has CDR1 ENHRY and CDR2 SYGVKD. The CDR3 has 15 residues. V was clipped by 2 bases and J by 4 bases, with 12 bases between them. This CDR3 reads CAISENKIFYNEQFF. CDR3 sequence (DNA): TGTGCCATCAGTGAGAATAAGATATTTTACAATGAGCAGTTCTTC.

The chain recombines TRBV15 with TRBJ1-3; D gene ambiguous. Trimming took off 0 bases at V and 5 bases at J, with 11 bases between the two ends. The CDR3 has 15 residues. Per the germline V gene, CDR1 is LNHNV and CDR2 is YYDKDF (reference sequence). The CDR3 nucleotides read TGTGCCACCAGCAGAGAGATTGGGGTGAGAAACACCATATATTTT. Translating it yields CATSREIGVRNTIYF.

The chain combines TRBV19 with TRBJ1-4; TRBD1 matches 11 bases. V gave up 5 bases and J gave up 1 base; unmatched junction bases: 12. The germline V gene encodes CDR1 LNHDA and CDR2 SQIVND (reference sequence). This CDR3 is built from 19 residues. The CDR3 reads CASSPRTGGYGLTNEKLFF. The CDR3 region has the DNA TGTGCCAGTAGTCCCAGGACAGGGGGCTACGGTTTAACTAATGAAAAACTGTTTTTT.

This clonotype was seen repeatedly, ten times or more. The V and J genes are TRBV20-1 and TRBJ2-5; 10 positions agree with TRBD2. Germline-derived CDR1 and CDR2 are DFQATT and SNEGSKA (reference sequence). The CDR3 covers 15 residues. V was clipped by 1 base and J by 2 bases; unmatched bases: 4. In DNA, the CDR3 is TGCAGTGCTAGAGGGGCACTAGCGGGACAAGAGACCCAGTACTTC. It encodes CSARGALAGQETQYF.

This clonotype was seen at least ten times. The chain links TRBV6-1 to TRBJ2-1; 9 bases are a match to TRBD1. V shed 7 bases, J shed 10 bases, and the junction held 8 bases outside the gene matches. The germline gives CDR1 MNHNS, CDR2 SASEGT. The CDR3 consists of 13 residues. For the CDR3, the DNA is TGTGCCAGCAACGACAGGGGGAATCGGGAGCAGTTCTTC. Its protein is CASNDRGNREQFF.

As concerns this clonotype: A much larger clone lies one base from this, so it may be a read error. V gene TRBV15 combines with J gene TRBJ2-7, with 7 bases that match TRBD1. The germline V gene has CDR1 LNHNV and CDR2 YYDKDF (reference sequence). The CDR3 runs to 16 residues. V was clipped by 0 bases and J by 6 bases; unmatched bases: 11. CDR3 nucleotides: TGTGCCACCAGCAGAGATTTTGGGACAGTGACTCGCGAGCAGTACTTC. This sequence encodes CATSRDFGTVTREQYF.

J is TRBJ2-3 and V is TRBV5-1, with D unresolved. Germline V gives CDR1 SGHRS, CDR2 YFSETQ. CDR3 length: 13 residues. The germline V and J ends were trimmed by 5 bases and 1 base, with 8 bases remaining between them. CDR3 amino acids: CASSTFRTDTQYF. CDR3 sequence (DNA): TGCGCCAGCAGTACCTTTCGCACAGATACGCAGTATTTT.

This clonotype came up once. J is TRBJ2-1 and V is TRBV4-3; the D gene is possibly TRBD2 (5 bases). Germline CDR1 is LGHNA and CDR2 is YSLEER. Trimming took off 4 bases at V and 5 bases at J, with 15 bases between the two ends. This CDR3 is built from 15 residues. The CDR3 is CASSPSIGVDNEQFF. In DNA, the CDR3 is TGCGCCAGCAGCCCTTCCATCGGGGTCGACAATGAGCAGTTCTTC.

This clonotype has at least ten counts. J is TRBJ2-5 and V is TRBV2; either TRBD1 or TRBD2 may supply D (6 bases each). There are 14 residues in the CDR3. V lost 8 bases to trimming and J lost 2 bases, with 15 bases between them. The germline gives CDR1 SNHLY, CDR2 FYNNEI. The CDR3 here is CASHGGGRQETQYF. The CDR3 coding sequence is TGTGCCAGCCACGGAGGGGGGCGGCAAGAGACCCAGTACTTC.

This clonotype was detected ten times or more. This clone may be a read error of a much larger clone one base away. This CDR3 is CASSYFGSSIEQYF. DNA for the CDR3: TGTGCCAGCAGTTACTTTGGGTCTTCTATCGAGCAGTACTTC. This sequence joins TRBV6-5 and TRBJ2-7, with D uncertain. V was shortened by 1 base and J by 6 bases, with 13 bases between the two germline ends. This CDR3 region has 14 residues. Germline lookup yields CDR1 MNHEY and CDR2 SVGAGI.

This clonotype has at least ten counts. The chain joins TRBV3-1 to TRBJ1-1; D is undetermined. The ends were cut back, 1 base at V and 5 bases at J, with 11 bases in the middle. Looked up from germline, CDR1 is LGHDT and CDR2 is YNNKEL (reference sequence). The CDR3 loop spans 14 amino acids. CDR3 amino acids: CASSQGAGKTEAFF. The CDR3 DNA reads as TGTGCCAGCAGCCAAGGGGCAGGAAAAACTGAAGCTTTCTTT. Combining the CDR3 with reference TRBV3-1 and TRBJ1-1 gives the whole variable domain DTAVSQTPKYLVTQMGNDKSIKCEQNLGHDTMYWYKQDSKKFLKIMFSYNNKELIINETVPNRFSPKSPDKAHLNLHINSLELGDSAVYFCASSQGAGKTEAFFGQGTRLTVV.

The V gene is TRBV5-1, the J gene TRBJ1-3; D perhaps matches TRBD1 (6 bases). The germline V gene has CDR1 SGHRS and CDR2 YFSETQ. The CDR3 is 16 residues long. Deletions cut 4 bases from V and 2 bases from J, with 16 bases between. CDR3 coding DNA: TGCGCCAGCAGCCCTTACAGGGAAGGGGCTGGAAACACCATATATTTT. Translating gives CASSPYREGAGNTIYF. The whole variable domain, remainder taken from reference TRBV5-1 and TRBJ1-3, is KAGVTQTPRYLIKTRGQQVTLSCSPISGHRSVSWYQQTPGQGLQFLFEYFSETQRNKGNFPGRFSGRQFSNSRSEMNVSTLELGDSALYLCASSPYREGAGNTIYFGEGSWLTVV.